A single sample is the source of the 20 T cell receptor beta chains below, sequenced in a study of cytomegalovirus exposure and HLA in healthy donors (dated by TCRdb to 2016 to 2017). The library was generated by the immunoSEQ multiplex PCR assay. A mixture of 60 forward primers for TCR Vbeta segments and 13 reverse primers for TCR Jbeta segments was used in the multiplex PCR. TCRdb obtained this table from immuneACCESS and retained in-frame rearrangements with V and J assigned. These tables miss some clones; where compared with another copy, unresolved V genes account for less than half of the shortfall, and the remainder is unexplained. The data table for this sample lists more than 95,000 clones. The top ten hold roughly 2.5% of the sample. The sequenced sample consisted of PBMCs. The origin of the receptors is a man under 40 in good health and CMV-seronegative.

The rearrangement joins TRBV27 to TRBJ2-2; 7 nucleotides agree with TRBD2. Unmatched junction bases numbered 13, after V lost 4 bases and J lost 2 bases. The germline V gene encodes CDR1 MNHEY and CDR2 SMNVEV (reference sequence). This CDR3 is built from 18 residues. The CDR3 DNA reads TGTGCCAGCAGTTCCCCGGGGGTAGCGGGCCCTAACACCGGGGAGCTGTTTTTT. Translated: CASSSPGVAGPNTGELFF.

The gene calls are TRBV28 and TRBJ2-7, with 13 bases aligning to TRBD2. V was clipped by 6 bases and J by 5 bases; unmatched bases: 7. Germline CDR1 MDHEN, CDR2 SYDVKM. This CDR3 comprises 15 residues. The DNA for the CDR3 is TGTGCCAGCAGAGTCACTAGCGGGAGGGTCCACGAGCAGTACTTC. It translates to CASRVTSGRVHEQYF.

V gene TRBV7-6 combines with J gene TRBJ1-3, with a tentative D call TRBD1 (5 bases). The CDR3 has 17 residues. V dropped 4 bases and J dropped 0 bases, with 16 bases sitting between them. The germline gives CDR1 SGHVS, CDR2 FNYEAQ. CDR3 protein: CASSSNTLDSSGNTIYF. In nucleotides, the CDR3 is TGTGCCAGCAGCTCAAATACCCTCGACAGCTCTGGAAACACCATATATTTT.

The CDR3 here is CASSFLAGRAHEQFF. The CDR3 coding sequence is TGTGCCAGCAGTTTTTTAGCGGGACGAGCGCATGAGCAGTTCTTC. The chain couples TRBV27 to TRBJ2-1; 8 bases are shared with TRBD2. Germline lookup yields CDR1 MNHEY and CDR2 SMNVEV (reference sequence). V lost 3 bases and J lost 8; bases outside the gene matches: 9. The CDR3 extends over 15 amino acids.

The chain couples TRBV19 to TRBJ2-2, with TRBD1 identical over 12 bases. The V and J ends lost 6 bases and 7 bases, in that order; junction bases with no gene match: 9. This CDR3 region has 16 residues. From germline, CDR1 is LNHDA and CDR2 SQIVND (reference sequence). CDR3 amino acids: CASRPGTGGADGELFF. Here the CDR3 DNA reads TGTGCCAGTAGACCCGGGACAGGGGGCGCGGACGGGGAGCTGTTTTTT.

The chain combines TRBV5-1 with TRBJ1-1; weak D call: TRBD1 (5 bases). The CDR3 is 14 amino acids. Germline CDR1 SGHRS, CDR2 YFSETQ. The germline V and J ends were trimmed by 0 bases and 10 bases, with 16 bases remaining between them. CDR3 DNA sequence: TGCGCCAGCAGCTTGGGGGGACTTGGGGCAGGAGCTTTCTTT. Its translation is CASSLGGLGAGAFF.

For the CDR3, the DNA is TGCGCCAGCAGCTTGGCCCCCGCGGGGGATTCACCCCTCCACTTT. Translated, it gives CASSLAPAGDSPLHF. The rearrangement uses TRBV5-1 and TRBJ1-6; TRBD1 is a possible D gene (5 bases). This CDR3 contains 15 residues. Trimming left V 0 bases short and J 8 bases short, with 12 bases between. Germline CDR1 reads SGHRS; CDR2 reads YFSETQ. Together with reference TRBV5-1 and TRBJ1-6, the CDR3 gives the full variable domain: KAGVTQTPRYLIKTRGQQVTLSCSPISGHRSVSWYQQTPGQGLQFLFEYFSETQRNKGNFPGRFSGRQFSNSRSEMNVSTLELGDSALYLCASSLAPAGDSPLHFGNGTRLTVT.

The J gene is TRBJ1-1, the V gene TRBV5-1, with D perhaps matching TRBD1 (5 bases). This CDR3 has 14 amino acids. Trimming left V 4 bases short and J 3 bases short, with 13 bases between. Germline V gives CDR1 SGHRS, CDR2 YFSETQ. CDR3 sequence: CASSLQGGDTEAFF. The CDR3, as DNA: TGCGCCAGCAGCCTCCAGGGAGGGGACACTGAAGCTTTCTTT. The entire variable domain, with the rest obtained from reference TRBV5-1 and TRBJ1-1, is as follows: KAGVTQTPRYLIKTRGQQVTLSCSPISGHRSVSWYQQTPGQGLQFLFEYFSETQRNKGNFPGRFSGRQFSNSRSEMNVSTLELGDSALYLCASSLQGGDTEAFFGQGTRLTVV.

The chain uses TRBV28 and TRBJ2-2; D is possibly TRBD1 (6 bases). Trimming took 6 bases from V and 3 from J, leaving 14 bases between them. This CDR3 has 15 amino acids. CDR1 is MDHEN and CDR2 is SYDVKM in the germline V gene. The CDR3 sequence is CASSWGQGDTGELFF. The CDR3 nucleotides read TGTGCCAGCAGCTGGGGGCAAGGGGACACCGGGGAGCTGTTTTTT.

The V call is TRBV18, the J call TRBJ1-1, with 8 bases lining up with TRBD1. The J segment lost 10 bases and the V segment lost 5 bases, leaving 9 bases of the junction unmatched. CDR3 length: 13 residues. Germline CDR1 reads KGHSH; CDR2 reads LQKENI. CDR3 in DNA: TGTGCCAGCTCATGGGGACAGGCCCAAGGAGCTTTCTTT. It codes for CASSWGQAQGAFF.

The chain joins TRBV25-1 to TRBJ1-3; 7 nucleotides align to TRBD1. The CDR3 spans 18 residues. V was pared by 6 bases and J by 0 bases, with 14 bases of the junction left unmatched. Per germline, CDR1 MGHDK and CDR2 SYGVNS. In DNA, the CDR3 is TGTGCCAGCAGCCACTCGGGACAGATCCGGAACTCTGGAAACACCATATATTTT. It encodes CASSHSGQIRNSGNTIYF.

The chain is built from TRBV28 and TRBJ1-4; 7 bases are a match to TRBD1. V dropped 6 bases and J dropped 0; count of bases not matched to a gene: 10. Germline CDR1 is MDHEN and CDR2 is SYDVKM. The CDR3 loop spans 17 amino acids. The CDR3 nucleotides read TGTGCCAGCAGCATAGGGGGCCTAAGGACAACTAATGAAAAACTGTTTTTT. Translation gives CASSIGGLRTTNEKLFF. Full variable domain (outside the CDR3, taken from reference TRBV28 and TRBJ1-4): DVKVTQSSRYLVKRTGEKVFLECVQDMDHENMFWYRQDPGLGLRLIYFSYDVKMKEKGDIPEGYSVSREKKERFSLILESASTNQTSMYLCASSIGGLRTTNEKLFFGSGTQLSVL.

The J gene is TRBJ2-2, the V gene TRBV5-1, with 9 positions matching TRBD2. Germline CDR1 SGHRS, CDR2 YFSETQ. With 8 bases clipped from V and 7 bases from J, the junction kept 9 bases outside the gene matches. The CDR3 has 14 amino acids. The CDR3 is CASERREGLGELFF. Written as DNA, the CDR3 is TGCGCCAGTGAGCGGCGGGAGGGCCTCGGGGAGCTGTTTTTT.

This chain connects TRBV7-9 to TRBJ2-1; 7 nucleotides line up with TRBD2. The CDR3 extends over 11 amino acids. V gave up 4 bases and J gave up 10 bases; unmatched junction bases: 1. Germline loops: CDR1 SEHNR, CDR2 FQNEAQ (reference sequence). CDR3 DNA sequence: TGTGCCAGCAGCTCCGGGGGGGAGCAGTTCTTC. Protein sequence: CASSSGGEQFF.

This rearrangement joins TRBV27 to TRBJ2-3; D perhaps matches TRBD2 (6 bases). CDR1 MNHEY and CDR2 SMNVEV come from the germline V gene (reference sequence). The CDR3 covers 14 residues. The ends were cut back, 5 bases at V and 3 bases at J, with 12 bases in the middle. The chain's CDR3 is CASSQQGGTDTQYF. CDR3 sequence (DNA): TGTGCCAGCAGTCAGCAGGGAGGAACAGATACGCAGTATTTT.

The rearrangement uses TRBV29-1 and TRBJ2-6, with D possibly TRBD1 on 6 matching bases. This CDR3 contains 19 residues. CDR1 is SQVTM and CDR2 is ANQGSEA in the germline V gene. Trimming removed 1 base at V and 0 bases at J, with 19 bases between. The CDR3 region has the DNA TGCAGCGTTGAAGTGAGGGGGAGTAGATCGAACTCTGGGGCCAACGTCCTGACTTTC. Its protein is CSVEVRGSRSNSGANVLTF.

The chain is built from TRBV7-2 and TRBJ2-7; D is undetermined. The length of the CDR3 is 14 residues. Trimming removed 7 bases from V and 0 bases from J, with 13 bases in between. Germline-derived CDR1 and CDR2 are SGHTA and FQGNSA. This CDR3 reads CASTYPGSSYEQYF. In DNA, the CDR3 is TGTGCCAGCACCTACCCCGGGTCCTCCTACGAGCAGTACTTC. The whole variable domain, filled in from reference TRBV7-2 and TRBJ2-7, reads GAGVSQSPSNKVTEKGKDVELRCDPISGHTALYWYRQSLGQGLEFLIYFQGNSAPDKSGLPSDRFSAERTGGSVSTLTIQRTQQEDSAVYLCASTYPGSSYEQYFGPGTRLTVT.

The chain employs TRBV5-1 and TRBJ1-1; perhaps TRBD1 as D (5 bases). V lost 0 bases, J lost 4 bases, and 16 bases lay in between. The germline CDR1 and CDR2 sequences are SGHRS and YFSETQ. CDR3 length: 16 amino acids. CDR3 residues: CASSLEVGARGTEAFF. The CDR3 DNA follows: TGCGCCAGCAGCTTGGAAGTAGGGGCGCGGGGCACTGAAGCTTTCTTT.

The chain recombines TRBV4-3 with TRBJ2-1; TRBD2 is a possible D gene (5 bases). There are 14 residues in the CDR3. The V gene's germline CDR1 is LGHNA and CDR2 YSLEER. V was pared by 0 bases and J by 13 bases, with 16 bases between. The CDR3 nucleotides are TGCGCCAGCAGCCAAGATCGCGCGACTACAATTCAGTTCTTC. Translation: CASSQDRATTIQFF.

The chain carries TRBV28 and TRBJ2-7; TRBD2 might be the D (5 bases). V was clipped by 3 bases and J by 1 base, with 13 bases between them. Germline CDR1 MDHEN, CDR2 SYDVKM. CDR3 size: 15 residues. The CDR3 sequence is CASSFHPGNSYEQYF. The CDR3, as DNA: TGTGCCAGCAGTTTTCACCCGGGAAATTCCTACGAGCAGTACTTC.